This TCR beta chain was sequenced during a study of blood T cell repertoires in COVID-19. Study background: Sites across the United States, Italy and Spain contributed samples from acute and convalescent COVID-19.

Assay: immunoSEQ multiplex PCR; the TCRdb copy retains only in-frame clones and omits some. The sample has fewer than 250,000 clones; 75% to 85% are singletons. The CDR3 covers 16 residues. V shed 6 bases and J shed 5 bases, with 22 bases lying between them. The V gene's germline CDR1 is PRHDT and CDR2 FYEKMQ (reference sequence). V gene TRBV13 combines with J gene TRBJ2-5, with D possibly being TRBD2 (6 bases). The TCR comes from a human donor in a cohort sampled during active COVID-19. What was sequenced was peripheral blood. For the CDR3, the DNA is TGTGCCAGCAGGGAAGGGACTTCTGAGTTAAGGGAGACCCAGTACTTC. Translation: CASREGTSELRETQYF.